A selection of T cell receptor beta chains follows, all from one sample in a study of T-cell reconstitution after alpha-beta-depleted transplantation in children. TCRdb re-derived calls from the PCR reads in MiXCR, one entry per CDR3 protein. The sample has nearly 550,000 distinct CDR3 sequences; about 17% are singletons. Here the sequenced sample was PBMCs from the stem cell graft donor, taken from the stem cell graft. Source of these receptors: a human donor who donated a stem cell graft to a child with acute lymphoblastic leukemia. Each CDR3 is given with its conserved first and last residue. The D gene is left open where the match is weak. Expanded clones are given a class, and other clones once, few, many or no size at all.

V: TRBV4-2
size: .
J: TRBJ2-1
D: TRBD2
DNA: TGTGCCAGCAGCCAAGTAGCGGGACTTCCCTCCTACAATGAGCAGTTCTTC
CDR3: CASSQVAGLPSYNEQFF

V: TRBV11-1
size: .
J: TRBJ2-1
D: .
DNA: TGTGCCAGCAGCTTAGCGCAGCCGCGGGACTCCTACAATGAGCAGTTCTTC
CDR3: CASSLAQPRDSYNEQFF

V: TRBV4-1
size: many
J: TRBJ1-4
D: .
DNA: TGCGCCAGCAGCCTTCGATCGGGAGCAAATGAAAAACTGTTTTTT
CDR3: CASSLRSGANEKLFF

V: TRBV18
size: .
J: TRBJ2-7
D: .
DNA: TGTGCCAGCTCACCGGACCAAACCTACGAGCAGTACTTC
CDR3: CASSPDQTYEQYF

V: TRBV12-3/TRBV12-4
size: .
J: TRBJ1-4
D: .
DNA: TGTGCCAGCAGTTTTGATGTAGGACCTAATGAAAAACTGTTTTTT
CDR3: CASSFDVGPNEKLFF

V: TRBV25-1
size: .
J: TRBJ1-6
D: .
DNA: TGTGCCAGCAGTGCGGGTCCCGGGGGGAATTCACCCCTCCACTTT
CDR3: CASSAGPGGNSPLHF

V: TRBV6-1
size: few
J: TRBJ1-1
D: TRBD1
DNA: TGTGCCAGCAGCCCCGGGACAGGGGAGAACACTGAAGCTTTCTTT
CDR3: CASSPGTGENTEAFF

V: TRBV5-1
size: once
J: TRBJ2-7
D: TRBD2
DNA: TGCGCCAGCAGCTTGGGACCGGGACTAGCGGGAGGAAGGGGCGAGCAGTACTTC
CDR3: CASSLGPGLAGGRGEQYF

V: TRBV20-1
size: .
J: TRBJ2-3
D: TRBD2
DNA: TGCAGTGCTAGAGATCATTCCGCCGGCGGGAGGGGGACAGATACGCAGTATTTT
CDR3: CSARDHSAGGRGTDTQYF

V: TRBV14
size: few
J: TRBJ1-6
D: TRBD1
DNA: TGTGCCAGCAGCCAAGGACAGGGGGTCTCACCCCTCCACTTT
CDR3: CASSQGQGVSPLHF

V: TRBV5-5
size: .
J: TRBJ2-2
D: .
DNA: TGTGCCAGCAGCAGGGGGACCCAATGGTACACCGGGGAGCTGTTTTTT
CDR3: CASSRGTQWYTGELFF

V: TRBV5-1
size: .
J: TRBJ2-1
D: TRBD2
DNA: TGCGCCAGCAGCCCTACGACTAGCGGGTTTCGGTACAATGAGCAGTTCTTC
CDR3: CASSPTTSGFRYNEQFF

V: TRBV20-1
size: few
J: TRBJ2-3
D: .
DNA: TGCAGTGGGACCCTAGCTCCTCTAAGCACAGATACGCAGTATTTT
CDR3: CSGTLAPLSTDTQYF

V: TRBV5-8
size: .
J: TRBJ2-1
D: TRBD1
DNA: TGTGCCAGCAGCCCCGGACAGGGGGGGATAGGGAATGAGCAGTTCTTC
CDR3: CASSPGQGGIGNEQFF

V: TRBV7-9
size: .
J: TRBJ2-2
D: .
DNA: TGTGCCAGCAGCCCTACAGGGTCCCCCGGGGAGCTGTTTTTT
CDR3: CASSPTGSPGELFF

V: TRBV27
size: few
J: TRBJ1-4
D: .
DNA: TGTGCCAGCAGGCTTACAGGGTGGACTAATGAAAAACTGTTTTTT
CDR3: CASRLTGWTNEKLFF

V: TRBV12-3/TRBV12-4
size: .
J: TRBJ1-2
D: .
DNA: TGTGCCAGCAGCCTGAGAGATGATGGGCTTCCCTATGGCTACACCTTC
CDR3: CASSLRDDGLPYGYTF

V: TRBV30
size: few
J: TRBJ2-7
D: TRBD2
DNA: TGTGCCTGGAGTCCGGGGGGGTCCGGCGACGAGCAGTACTTC
CDR3: CAWSPGGSGDEQYF

V: TRBV7-6
size: few
J: TRBJ2-4
D: TRBD2
DNA: TGTGCCAGCAGCTTAGGGACTAGCGGGAGGAGGAACATTCAGTACTTC
CDR3: CASSLGTSGRRNIQYF

V: TRBV20-1
size: few
J: TRBJ2-3
D: TRBD2
DNA: TGCAGTGCTCTTCGTATTAGCGGGAGGACAGATACGCAGTATTTT
CDR3: CSALRISGRTDTQYF

V: TRBV6-1
size: .
J: TRBJ1-2
D: .
DNA: TGTGCCAGCAGGCGAACTAGGACCTCAATCTATGGCTACACCTTC
CDR3: CASRRTRTSIYGYTF

V: TRBV12-3/TRBV12-4
size: few
J: TRBJ2-2
D: .
DNA: TGTGCCAGCCGACGGCCGGCGCGGGAGCTGTTTTTT
CDR3: CASRRPARELFF

V: TRBV2
size: .
J: TRBJ2-7
D: TRBD1
DNA: TGTGCCAGCATGGGACAGAGTCTCTACGAGCAGTACTTC
CDR3: CASMGQSLYEQYF

V: TRBV5-6
size: .
J: TRBJ2-7
D: .
DNA: TGTGCCAGCAGGAGGCTAGGGGTCCCTTACGAGCAGTACTTC
CDR3: CASRRLGVPYEQYF

V: TRBV9
size: few
J: TRBJ2-7
D: TRBD2
DNA: TGTGCCAGCAGCGTAGGTAGCGGGGCTGCCTACGAGCAGTACTTC
CDR3: CASSVGSGAAYEQYF

V: TRBV12-3/TRBV12-4
size: .
J: TRBJ2-7
D: .
DNA: TGTGCCAGCAGTCTCAGACTAGGGCCCCACTACGAGCAGTACTTC
CDR3: CASSLRLGPHYEQYF

V: TRBV12-3/TRBV12-4
size: few
J: TRBJ2-7
D: TRBD2
DNA: TGTGCCAGCAGTTTAGCTGCCCTGCGGGAGGAGCAGTACTTC
CDR3: CASSLAALREEQYF

V: TRBV20-1
size: few
J: TRBJ2-2
D: TRBD2
DNA: TGCAGTGCGGACGACCAGGGACTAGCGGGGAACACCGGGGAGCTGTTTTTT
CDR3: CSADDQGLAGNTGELFF

V: TRBV2
size: .
J: TRBJ2-7
D: .
DNA: TGTGCCAGCAGCGTACTATTTACCTACGAGCAGTACTTC
CDR3: CASSVLFTYEQYF

V: TRBV12-3/TRBV12-4
size: many
J: TRBJ1-2
D: .
DNA: TGTGCCAGCAGTTTACGCAACTCTAACTATGGCTACACCTTC
CDR3: CASSLRNSNYGYTF

V: TRBV12-3/TRBV12-4
size: .
J: TRBJ2-7
D: .
DNA: TGTGCCAGCAGTCCGCTTAGATCCTACGAGCAGTACTTC
CDR3: CASSPLRSYEQYF

V: TRBV7-2
size: .
J: TRBJ2-1
D: TRBD2
DNA: TGTGCCAGCAGCAGATCGACTAGCGGGTCCTACAATGAGCAGTTCTTC
CDR3: CASSRSTSGSYNEQFF

V: TRBV27
size: few
J: TRBJ1-2
D: TRBD1
DNA: TGTGCCAGCAGTTCCCAGACAGGGTGGGACGGCTACACCTTC
CDR3: CASSSQTGWDGYTF

V: TRBV5-1
size: few
J: TRBJ2-3
D: .
DNA: TGCGCCAGCAGCTTGGCTCCGGGACTTGGCGCTAGCACAGATACGCAGTATTTT
CDR3: CASSLAPGLGASTDTQYF

V: TRBV5-1
size: .
J: TRBJ2-1
D: TRBD2
DNA: TGCGCCAGCAGCCTCCCAGAGACTAGCGGGATTAGCTCCTACAATGAGCAGTTCTTC
CDR3: CASSLPETSGISSYNEQFF

V: TRBV10-3
size: many
J: TRBJ2-6
D: .
DNA: TGTGCCATCAGTAGGAGTCCTCTGGGGCCCAACGTCCTGACTTTC
CDR3: CAISRSPLGPNVLTF

V: TRBV27
size: few
J: TRBJ2-3
D: TRBD1
DNA: TGTGCCAGCAGTTTATCCACAGGGGGCTGGTATACGCAGTATTTT
CDR3: CASSLSTGGWYTQYF

V: TRBV10-2
size: few
J: TRBJ2-1
D: .
DNA: TGCGCCAGCAGTCTTCCAGGTCAGGGTAAACATGAGCAGTTCTTC
CDR3: CASSLPGQGKHEQFF

V: TRBV9
size: .
J: TRBJ2-1
D: TRBD2
DNA: TGTGCCAGCAGCGTGTCTGGCGGGAGATACAATGAGCAGTTCTTC
CDR3: CASSVSGGRYNEQFF

V: TRBV7-9
size: few
J: TRBJ2-7
D: TRBD2
DNA: TGTGCCAGCAGCTTATTGTATCGGGAGGGCCTTTCCTACGAGCAGTACTTC
CDR3: CASSLLYREGLSYEQYF

V: TRBV4-1
size: .
J: TRBJ2-1
D: TRBD2
DNA: TGCGCCAGCAGCCAAGACCCGGGGACTAGCGGGAGTTTCCACAATGAGCAGTTCTTC
CDR3: CASSQDPGTSGSFHNEQFF

V: TRBV12-3/TRBV12-4
size: .
J: TRBJ1-4
D: .
DNA: TGTGCCAGCAGTTTGGAAGGGGTTAATGAAAAACTGTTTTTT
CDR3: CASSLEGVNEKLFF

V: TRBV15
size: .
J: TRBJ2-7
D: .
DNA: TGTGCCACCAGCAGAGATCGGGGGCAGGACGTACAGTACTTC
CDR3: CATSRDRGQDVQYF

V: TRBV29-1
size: few
J: TRBJ2-3
D: TRBD2
DNA: TGCAGCGTTGAAGGTCAACTAGCGGCTACAGATACGCAGTATTTT
CDR3: CSVEGQLAATDTQYF

V: TRBV5-1
size: many
J: TRBJ2-1
D: .
DNA: TGCGCCAGCAGTCGGGTTGGGGATGAGCAGTTCTTC
CDR3: CASSRVGDEQFF

V: TRBV12-3/TRBV12-4
size: few
J: TRBJ2-7
D: TRBD1
DNA: TGTGCCAGCAGCCTGGGACAGGGGTTCACCTACGAGCAGTACTTC
CDR3: CASSLGQGFTYEQYF

V: TRBV7-2
size: .
J: TRBJ2-7
D: .
DNA: TGTGCCAGCAGCTTAGTAGGCGGCTACCTCTACGAGCAGTACTTC
CDR3: CASSLVGGYLYEQYF

V: TRBV4-2
size: .
J: TRBJ2-1
D: .
DNA: TGTGCCAGCAGCCCGGGGTCTGGGGGAGCGGATGAGCAGTTCTTC
CDR3: CASSPGSGGADEQFF

V: TRBV4-2
size: few
J: TRBJ2-7
D: TRBD1
DNA: TGTGCCAGCAGCCGAGGGAAGGGGACAGGGAGCAACGAGCAGTACTTC
CDR3: CASSRGKGTGSNEQYF

V: TRBV12-3/TRBV12-4
size: many
J: TRBJ2-5
D: .
DNA: TGTGCCAGCAGTTTCTCGGGGTTGGGTGAGACCCAGTACTTC
CDR3: CASSFSGLGETQYF

V: TRBV30
size: few
J: TRBJ2-1
D: .
DNA: TGTGCCTGGACCCCGTTTAGCTCCTACAATGAGCAGTTCTTC
CDR3: CAWTPFSSYNEQFF

V: TRBV6-1
size: .
J: TRBJ1-2
D: .
DNA: TGTGCCAGCAGCTCCGGGACCCCCGTCGGCTATGGCTACACCTTC
CDR3: CASSSGTPVGYGYTF